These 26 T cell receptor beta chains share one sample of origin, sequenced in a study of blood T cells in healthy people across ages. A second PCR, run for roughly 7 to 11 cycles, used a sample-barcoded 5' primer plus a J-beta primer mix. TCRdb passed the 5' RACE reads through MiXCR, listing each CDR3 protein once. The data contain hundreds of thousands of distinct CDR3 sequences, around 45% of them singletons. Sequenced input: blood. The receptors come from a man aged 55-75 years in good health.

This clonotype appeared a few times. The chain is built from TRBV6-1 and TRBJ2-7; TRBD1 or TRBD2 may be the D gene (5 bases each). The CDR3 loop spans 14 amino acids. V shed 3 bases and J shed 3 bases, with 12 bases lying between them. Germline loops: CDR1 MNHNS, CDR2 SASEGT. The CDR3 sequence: CASSDPGRNYEQYF. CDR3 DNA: TGTGCCAGCAGTGATCCGGGACGGAACTACGAGCAGTACTTC.

The CDR3 loop is CSAIGQGNQPQHF. The CDR3 bases are TGCAGTGCTATTGGACAGGGCAATCAGCCCCAGCATTTT. The chain carries TRBV20-1 and TRBJ1-5; TRBD1 matches at 7 bases. V lost 4 bases, J lost 2 bases, and 2 bases stayed unmatched. CDR3 size: 13 residues. The germline V gene has CDR1 DFQATT and CDR2 SNEGSKA (reference sequence).

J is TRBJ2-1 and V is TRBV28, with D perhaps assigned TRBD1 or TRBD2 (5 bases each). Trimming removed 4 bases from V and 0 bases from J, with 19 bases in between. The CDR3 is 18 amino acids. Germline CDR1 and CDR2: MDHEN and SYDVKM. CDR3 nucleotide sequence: TGTGCCAGCAGTTGGCCCTCTGGGACGGGGAGCTCCTACAATGAGCAGTTCTTC. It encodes CASSWPSGTGSSYNEQFF.

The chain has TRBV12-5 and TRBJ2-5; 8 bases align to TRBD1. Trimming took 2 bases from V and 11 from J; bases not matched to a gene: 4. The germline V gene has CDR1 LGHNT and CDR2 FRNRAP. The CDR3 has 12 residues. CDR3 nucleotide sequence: TGTGCTAGTGGTTTGTTCCGACAGGGGCAGTACTTC. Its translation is CASGLFRQGQYF.

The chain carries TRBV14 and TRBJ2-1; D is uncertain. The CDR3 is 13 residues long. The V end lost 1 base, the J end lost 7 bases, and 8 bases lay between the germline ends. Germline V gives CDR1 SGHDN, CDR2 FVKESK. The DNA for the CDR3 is TGTGCCAGCAGCCAAGTTAGGCTAAATGAGCAGTTCTTC. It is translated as CASSQVRLNEQFF.

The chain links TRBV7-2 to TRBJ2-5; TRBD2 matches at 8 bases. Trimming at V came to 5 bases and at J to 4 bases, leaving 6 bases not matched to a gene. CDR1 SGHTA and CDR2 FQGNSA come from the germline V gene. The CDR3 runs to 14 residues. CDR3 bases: TGTGCCAGCAGCGTAGGGACTAGAGGAGAGACCCAGTACTTC. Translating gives CASSVGTRGETQYF.

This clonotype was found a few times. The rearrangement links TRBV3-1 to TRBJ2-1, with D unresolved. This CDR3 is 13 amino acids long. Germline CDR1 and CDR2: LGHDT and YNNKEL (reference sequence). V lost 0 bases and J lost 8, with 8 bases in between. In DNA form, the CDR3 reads TGTGCCAGCAGCCAAGATCGGGCTGATGAGCAGTTCTTC. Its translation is CASSQDRADEQFF.

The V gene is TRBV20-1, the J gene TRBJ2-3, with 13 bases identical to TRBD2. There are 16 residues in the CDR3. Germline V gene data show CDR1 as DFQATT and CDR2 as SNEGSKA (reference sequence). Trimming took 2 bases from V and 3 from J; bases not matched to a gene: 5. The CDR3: CSARWGLAGQTDTQYF. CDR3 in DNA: TGCAGTGCTAGATGGGGACTAGCGGGACAAACAGATACGCAGTATTTT.

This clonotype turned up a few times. The CDR3 sequence is CASSFSYYEQYF. The CDR3 DNA sequence: TGTGCCAGCAGTTTTTCATACTACGAGCAGTACTTC. The gene calls are TRBV12-3 or TRBV12-4 and TRBJ2-7; D is ambiguous. Trimming removed 3 bases at V and 3 bases at J, with 6 bases between. The CDR3 sequence is 12 residues long.

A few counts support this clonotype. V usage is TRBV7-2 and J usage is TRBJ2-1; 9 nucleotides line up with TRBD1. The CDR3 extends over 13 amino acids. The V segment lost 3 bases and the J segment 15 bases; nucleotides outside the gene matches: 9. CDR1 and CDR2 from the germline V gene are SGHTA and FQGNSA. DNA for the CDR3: TGTGCCAGCAGCTTTGACAGGGGGGCAGAACGGTTCTTC. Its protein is CASSFDRGAERFF.

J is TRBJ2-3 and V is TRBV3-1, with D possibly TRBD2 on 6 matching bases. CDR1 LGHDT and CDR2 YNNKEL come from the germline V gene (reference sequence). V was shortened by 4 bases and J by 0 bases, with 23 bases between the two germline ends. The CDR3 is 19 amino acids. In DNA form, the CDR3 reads TGTGCCAGCAGCCCGCCTTTCGCGGGGCCGTCGACTAGCACAGATACGCAGTATTTT. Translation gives CASSPPFAGPSTSTDTQYF.

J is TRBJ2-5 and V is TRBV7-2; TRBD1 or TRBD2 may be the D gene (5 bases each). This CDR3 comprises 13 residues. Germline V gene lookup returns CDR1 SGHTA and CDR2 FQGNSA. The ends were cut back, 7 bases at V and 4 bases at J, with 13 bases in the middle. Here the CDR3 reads CASTRGVSETQYF. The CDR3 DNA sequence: TGTGCCAGCACCAGAGGGGTCTCAGAGACCCAGTACTTC.

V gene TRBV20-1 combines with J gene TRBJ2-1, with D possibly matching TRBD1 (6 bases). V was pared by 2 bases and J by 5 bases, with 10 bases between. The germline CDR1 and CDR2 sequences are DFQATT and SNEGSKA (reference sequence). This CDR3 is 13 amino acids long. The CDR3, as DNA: TGCAGTGCTAGACAGGGACAAAACAATGAGCAGTTCTTC. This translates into CSARQGQNNEQFF.

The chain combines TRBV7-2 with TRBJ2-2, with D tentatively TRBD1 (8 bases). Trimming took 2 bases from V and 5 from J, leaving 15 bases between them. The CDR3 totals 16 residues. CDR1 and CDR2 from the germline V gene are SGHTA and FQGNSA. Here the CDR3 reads CASSLIQGEGTGELFF. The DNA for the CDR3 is TGTGCCAGCAGCTTAATACAGGGGGAGGGTACCGGGGAGCTGTTTTTT.

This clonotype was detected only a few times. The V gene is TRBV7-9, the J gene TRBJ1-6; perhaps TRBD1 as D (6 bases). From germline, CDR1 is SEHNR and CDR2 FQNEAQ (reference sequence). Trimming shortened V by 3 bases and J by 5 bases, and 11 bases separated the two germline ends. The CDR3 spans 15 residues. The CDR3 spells CASSLTGQNNSPLHF. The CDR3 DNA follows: TGTGCCAGCAGCTTGACCGGACAGAATAATTCACCCCTCCACTTT.

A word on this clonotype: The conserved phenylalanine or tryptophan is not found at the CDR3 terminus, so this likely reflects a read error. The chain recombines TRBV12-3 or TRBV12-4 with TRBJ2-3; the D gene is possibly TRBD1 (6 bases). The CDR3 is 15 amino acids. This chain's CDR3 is CTSSPDSTSTDTQYS. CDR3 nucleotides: TGTACCAGCAGTCCGGACAGCACTAGCACAGATACGCAGTATTCT.

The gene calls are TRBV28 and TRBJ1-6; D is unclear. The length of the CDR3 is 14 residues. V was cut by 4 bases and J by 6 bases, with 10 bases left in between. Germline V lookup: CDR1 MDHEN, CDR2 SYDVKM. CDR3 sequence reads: CASSYPQSNSPLHF. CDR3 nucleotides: TGTGCCAGCAGTTATCCACAGAGTAATTCACCCCTCCACTTT.

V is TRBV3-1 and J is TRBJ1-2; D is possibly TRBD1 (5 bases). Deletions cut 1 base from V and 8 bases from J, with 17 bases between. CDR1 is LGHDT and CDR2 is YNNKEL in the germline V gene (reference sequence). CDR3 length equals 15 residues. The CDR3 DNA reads TGTGCCAGCAGCCAAGGGATACCGGGACCCTTCGGCTACACCTTC. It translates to CASSQGIPGPFGYTF.

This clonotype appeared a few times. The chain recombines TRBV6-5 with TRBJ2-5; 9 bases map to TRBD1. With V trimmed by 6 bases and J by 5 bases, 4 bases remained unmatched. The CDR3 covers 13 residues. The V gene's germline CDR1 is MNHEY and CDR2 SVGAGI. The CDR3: CASRTTGGETQYF. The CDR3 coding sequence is TGTGCCAGCAGGACGACAGGGGGGGAGACCCAGTACTTC.

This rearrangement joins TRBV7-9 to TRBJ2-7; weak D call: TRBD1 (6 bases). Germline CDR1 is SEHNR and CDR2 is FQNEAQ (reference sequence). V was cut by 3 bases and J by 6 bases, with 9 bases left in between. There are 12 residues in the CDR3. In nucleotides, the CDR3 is TGTGCCAGCAGCTTTATGGGGGCCGAGCAGTACTTC. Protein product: CASSFMGAEQYF. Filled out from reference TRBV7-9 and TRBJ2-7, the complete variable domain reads DTGVSQNPRHKITKRGQNVTFRCDPISEHNRLYWYRQTLGQGPEFLTYFQNEAQLEKSRLLSDRFSAERPKGSFSTLEIQRTEQGDSAMYLCASSFMGAEQYFGPGTRLTVT.

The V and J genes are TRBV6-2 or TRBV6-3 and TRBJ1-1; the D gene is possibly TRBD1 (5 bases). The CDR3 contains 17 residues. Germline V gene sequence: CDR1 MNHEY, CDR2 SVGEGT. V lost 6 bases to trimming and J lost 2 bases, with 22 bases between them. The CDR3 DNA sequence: TGTGCCAGCAGGGACCTCGGCTTCGGGGCCCTAAACACTGAAGCTTTCTTT. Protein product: CASRDLGFGALNTEAFF.

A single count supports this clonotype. The CDR3 coding sequence is TGTGCCAGCAGCGTAGACGGCGTGGCGGCTCAGCCCCAGCATTTT. It specifies CASSVDGVAAQPQHF. The genes are TRBV9 and TRBJ1-5; D is unclear. Trimming removed 0 bases at V and 6 bases at J, with 13 bases between. Germline V gene sequence: CDR1 SGDLS, CDR2 YYNGEE. The CDR3 sequence is 15 residues long.

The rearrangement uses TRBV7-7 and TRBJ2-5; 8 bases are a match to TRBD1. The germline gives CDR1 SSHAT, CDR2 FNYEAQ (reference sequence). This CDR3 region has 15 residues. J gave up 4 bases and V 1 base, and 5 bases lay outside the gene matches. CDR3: CASSLVGTGAETQYF. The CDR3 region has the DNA TGTGCCAGCAGCTTAGTAGGGACAGGCGCAGAGACCCAGTACTTC.

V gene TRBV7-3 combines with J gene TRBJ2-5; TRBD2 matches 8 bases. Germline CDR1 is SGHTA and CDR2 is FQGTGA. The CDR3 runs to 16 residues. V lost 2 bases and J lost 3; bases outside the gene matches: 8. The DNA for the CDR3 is TGTGCCAGCAGCTTAGTTGGCGGGGGGAACAAAGAGACCCAGTACTTC. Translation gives CASSLVGGGNKETQYF.

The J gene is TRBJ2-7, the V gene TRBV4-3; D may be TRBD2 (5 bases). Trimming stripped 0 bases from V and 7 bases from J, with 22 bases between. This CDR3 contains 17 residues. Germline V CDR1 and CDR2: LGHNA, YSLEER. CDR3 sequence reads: CASSQESGERSYNEQYF. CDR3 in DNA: TGCGCCAGCAGCCAAGAATCCGGGGAAAGGTCCTACAATGAGCAGTACTTC.

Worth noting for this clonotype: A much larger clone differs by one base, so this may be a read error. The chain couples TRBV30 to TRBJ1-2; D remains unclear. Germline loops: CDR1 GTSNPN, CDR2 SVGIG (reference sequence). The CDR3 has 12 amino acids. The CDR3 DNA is TGTGCCGGGAGGCCCCACTTATTGGGCTACACCTTC. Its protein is CAGRPHLLGYTF.